This TCR beta chain emerged from a study of shared clonotypes between healthy human individuals. The method was immunoSEQ multiplex PCR; TCRdb's version includes in-frame clones alone and lacks a portion of them. This table holds some 2,500,000 clones, over 85% found once. This CDR3 contains 16 residues. Germline CDR1 SGDLS, CDR2 YYNGEE. Trimming cost V 0 bases and J 1 base, with 13 bases left between them. This rearrangement joins TRBV9 to TRBJ1-2; D is possibly TRBD1 (5 bases). The material sequenced was naive CD4+ T cells from PBMCs. Subset in this sample: CD45RA+ positively selected. This receptor was taken from a man aged 18 to 30 in good health. Some clones in this sample may be carry-over from other donors' samples. CDR3 sequence: CASSVAAWGYNYGYTF. The CDR3 coding sequence is TGTGCCAGCAGCGTAGCCGCGTGGGGGTATAACTATGGCTACACCTTC. Full variable domain (outside the CDR3, taken from reference TRBV9 and TRBJ1-2): DSGVTQTPKHLITATGQRVTLRCSPRSGDLSVYWYQQSLDQGLQFLIQYYNGEERAKGNILERFSAQQFPDLHSELNLSSLELGDSALYFCASSVAAWGYNYGYTFGSGTRLTVV.